One sample yielded the 25 T cell receptor beta chains listed below, sequenced in a study of shared clonotypes between healthy human individuals. Sequencing used immunoSEQ multiplex PCR; TCRdb keeps in-frame clones, though not all of them. There are about 490,000 clones in the sample; roughly 80% occur only once, and roughly 13% lies in the top ten. What was sequenced was PBMCs. The source of these receptors is a woman aged 40 to 55 in good health. Some clones in this sample may be carry-over from other donors' samples.

The chain recombines TRBV27 with TRBJ2-5; 7 positions match TRBD1. V shed 5 bases, J shed 3 bases, and the junction held 18 bases outside the gene matches. This CDR3 has 18 amino acids. Germline V gene data show CDR1 as MNHEY and CDR2 as SMNVEV (reference sequence). The CDR3 DNA sequence: TGTGCCAGCAGTCTCTATTCAGGGGGACCAACGTATAAAGAGACCCAGTACTTC. Translating gives CASSLYSGGPTYKETQYF.

The J gene is TRBJ1-4, the V gene TRBV4-1; 8 bases are a match to TRBD1. The CDR3 spans 15 residues. V shed 3 bases, J shed 4 bases, and the junction held 4 bases outside the gene matches. Looked up from germline, CDR1 is MGHRA and CDR2 is YSYEKL. CDR3 sequence reads: CASSHHRGSNEKLFF. CDR3 sequence (DNA): TGCGCCAGCAGCCACCACAGGGGGAGTAATGAAAAACTGTTTTTT.

The chain is built from TRBV7-9 and TRBJ1-4; unclear D gene. V dropped 2 bases and J dropped 8 bases, with 3 bases sitting between them. This CDR3 comprises 11 residues. Per the germline V gene, CDR1 is SEHNR and CDR2 is FQNEAQ (reference sequence). The CDR3 nucleotides are TGTGCCAGCAGCTTAACCGAAAAACTGTTTTTT. Translated, it gives CASSLTEKLFF.

V gene TRBV4-3 combines with J gene TRBJ2-1; 8 bases agree with TRBD1. Germline trimming cut 0 bases from V and 8 bases from J; bases unmatched to any gene: 18. There are 19 residues in the CDR3. Per the germline V gene, CDR1 is LGHNA and CDR2 is YSLEER. Here the CDR3 reads CASSQDLLARTGKGDEQFF. The CDR3 DNA follows: TGCGCCAGCAGCCAAGACCTGCTCGCCCGGACAGGGAAGGGAGATGAGCAGTTCTTC.

This clone was seen more than once but under ten times. J is TRBJ1-1 and V is TRBV19, with D unresolved. Germline assignment: CDR1 LNHDA and CDR2 SQIVND (reference sequence). The CDR3 has 13 residues. Trimming pared 5 bases from V and 4 bases from J, leaving 11 bases between. CDR3 region: CASSPSTLTEAFF. CDR3 DNA: TGTGCCAGTAGTCCCTCGACACTCACTGAAGCTTTCTTT. The whole variable domain, filled in from reference TRBV19 and TRBJ1-1, reads DGGITQSPKYLFRKEGQNVTLSCEQNLNHDAMYWYRQDPGQGLRLIYYSQIVNDFQKGDIAEGYSVSREKKESFPLTVTSAQKNPTAFYLCASSPSTLTEAFFGQGTRLTVV.

The genes are TRBV28 and TRBJ2-2; D may be TRBD2 (5 bases). CDR3 size: 15 residues. V was trimmed by 2 bases and J by 2 bases, leaving 9 bases between them. The V gene's germline CDR1 is MDHEN and CDR2 SYDVKM. CDR3 sequence reads: CASSLGRANTGELFF. The CDR3 DNA sequence: TGTGCCAGCAGTTTAGGGCGGGCCAACACCGGGGAGCTGTTTTTT.

The rearrangement links TRBV7-8 to TRBJ1-1, with D possibly matching TRBD1 (5 bases). V dropped 0 bases and J dropped 4 bases, with 9 bases sitting between them. This CDR3 has 14 residues. Per germline, CDR1 SGHVS and CDR2 FQNEAQ. The CDR3 protein is CASSLAKGATEAFF. The CDR3 DNA reads TGTGCCAGCAGCTTAGCGAAAGGGGCCACTGAAGCTTTCTTT. The full variable domain, its missing parts supplied by reference TRBV7-8 and TRBJ1-1, is GAGVSQSPRYKVAKRGQDVALRCDPISGHVSLFWYQQALGQGPEFLTYFQNEAQLDKSGLPSDRFFAERPEGSVSTLKIQRTQQEDSAVYLCASSLAKGATEAFFGQGTRLTVV.

This chain uses TRBV7-6 with TRBJ2-7, with D unclear. This CDR3 region has 16 residues. The V gene's germline CDR1 is SGHVS and CDR2 FNYEAQ. The germline V and J ends were trimmed by 1 base and 0 bases, with 13 bases remaining between them. The CDR3 DNA reads TGTGCCAGCAGCTTAGGAGGCCGGGTAAGCTCCTACGAGCAGTACTTC. Its protein is CASSLGGRVSSYEQYF.

With respect to this clone: A far bigger clonotype differs at one base, so this is likely a read error. The chain has TRBV28 and TRBJ2-3; 9 positions agree with TRBD1. CDR3 length: 13 amino acids. The trim removed 11 bases at V and 3 bases at J, leaving 6 bases unmatched. CDR1 and CDR2 (germline): MDHEN, SYDVKM. For the CDR3, the DNA is TGTGCCGGTTCGGGACAGGGAACAGATACGCAGTATTTT. It is translated as CAGSGQGTDTQYF.

This clone was counted only a few times. The CDR3 reads CASSLAIETQYF. The CDR3 nucleotides are TGTGCCAGCAGCTTAGCGATCGAGACCCAGTACTTC. V gene TRBV5-8 combines with J gene TRBJ2-5; D call uncertain. The germline gives CDR1 SGHTS, CDR2 YDEGEE. V shed 2 bases and J shed 5 bases, with 7 bases lying between them. This CDR3 is 12 amino acids long.

This clone appeared a few times. The gene calls are TRBV25-1 and TRBJ1-5; 9 nucleotides agree with TRBD1. Trimming cost V 5 bases and J 7 bases; bases outside gene matches: 0. In germline, CDR1 is MGHDK, CDR2 SYGVNS. This CDR3 comprises 12 residues. The CDR3 is CASSTGGQPQHF. As DNA, the CDR3 is TGTGCCAGCAGTACAGGGGGCCAGCCCCAGCATTTT.

In the case of this clone: This CDR3 is also generated by other DNA sequences in the sample. The J gene is TRBJ2-7, the V gene TRBV20-1; the D is unclear. The length of the CDR3 is 11 residues. Trimming took 3 bases from V and 4 from J, leaving 7 bases between them. Germline CDR1 and CDR2: DFQATT and SNEGSKA (reference sequence). In DNA form, the CDR3 reads TGCAGTGCTAGGGGCATATACGAGCAGTACTTC. Its translation: CSARGIYEQYF.

The chain employs TRBV7-2 and TRBJ1-2; D may be TRBD1 (5 bases). Trimming left V 1 base short and J 8 bases short, with 11 bases between. The length of the CDR3 is 13 residues. In germline, CDR1 is SGHTA, CDR2 FQGNSA. CDR3: CASSLDRGRGYTF. In DNA form, the CDR3 reads TGTGCCAGCAGCTTAGATCGGGGCCGGGGCTACACCTTC.

The V gene is TRBV23-1, the J gene TRBJ1-2, with a tentative D call TRBD1 (5 bases). TRBV23-1 is given ORF status, its function remaining uncertain. Trimming stripped 3 bases from V and 6 bases from J, with 23 bases between. The length of the CDR3 is 17 residues. For the CDR3, the DNA is TGCGCCAGCAGTCACCGGACGGTGGAGGGGCGTCTAGATGGCTACACCTTC. It translates to CASSHRTVEGRLDGYTF.

The rearrangement uses TRBV21-1 and TRBJ2-7; the tabulated D call, TRBD2, remains unverified against the DNA. TRBV21-1 is annotated as a pseudogene. The CDR3 runs 16 residues. CDR3 DNA sequence: TGTGCCAGCAGCAAAGCACTAGCGGGCAAACGATGGGAGCAGTACTTC. Translating it yields CASSKALAGKRWEQYF.

The chain combines TRBV15 with TRBJ1-5, with 8 bases fitting TRBD1. V trimming: 0 bases; J trimming: 6 bases; junction bases outside the gene matches: 1. This CDR3 region has 14 residues. Per the germline V gene, CDR1 is LNHNV and CDR2 is YYDKDF (reference sequence). CDR3 amino acids: CATSRDTGGQPQHF. CDR3 nucleotides: TGTGCCACCAGCAGAGATACAGGGGGTCAGCCCCAGCATTTT.

As regards this clone: A read error likely explains this, since a far larger clone differs by one base. The genes are TRBV7-2 and TRBJ2-1; D is uncertain. Germline V gene sequence: CDR1 SGHTA, CDR2 FQGNSA. V was clipped by 5 bases and J by 7 bases, with 6 bases between them. The CDR3 contains 11 residues. The CDR3 nucleotides are TGTGCCAGCAGCCCCCGTAATGAGCAGTTCTTC. As protein: CASSPRNEQFF.

The gene calls are TRBV28 and TRBJ1-1; a possible D gene is TRBD1 (5 bases). Germline V gives CDR1 MDHEN, CDR2 SYDVKM. CDR3 length equals 17 residues. V was pared by 7 bases and J by 2 bases, with 23 bases between. The CDR3 region has the DNA TGTGCCAGCACACTAGTACCCCCAACGGGGCCTAACACTGAAGCTTTCTTT. Translated, it gives CASTLVPPTGPNTEAFF.

This chain joins TRBV28 and TRBJ2-3, with D perhaps TRBD2 (7 bases). The germline gives CDR1 MDHEN, CDR2 SYDVKM. This CDR3 is 22 amino acids long. Trimming removed 6 bases from V and 3 bases from J, with 37 bases in between. The CDR3: CASRMRVVAGDWWEGQTDTQYF. DNA for the CDR3: TGTGCCAGCAGGATGAGGGTCGTGGCAGGGGACTGGTGGGAGGGCCAGACAGATACGCAGTATTTT.

Notes on this clone: A much larger clone differs by one base, so this may be a read error. The same CDR3 is also encoded by other DNA sequences in this sample. The chain is built from TRBV14 and TRBJ2-7; TRBD2 matches at 13 bases. V dropped 1 base and J dropped 4; count of bases not matched to a gene: 1. Germline assignment: CDR1 SGHDN and CDR2 FVKESK. The CDR3 totals 15 residues. The CDR3 DNA reads as TGTGCCAGCAGCCAAGCGACTAGCGGGAGGTACGAGCAGTACTTC. This sequence encodes CASSQATSGRYEQYF.

This chain links TRBV10-2 with TRBJ2-2, with no clear D. CDR3 size: 15 residues. V was cut by 1 base and J by 3 bases, with 9 bases left in between. The germline V gene has CDR1 WSHSY and CDR2 SAAADI. CDR3 nucleotides: TGCGCCAGCAGTGAGTTGGCGATACACACCGGGGAGCTGTTTTTT. As protein: CASSELAIHTGELFF.

The CDR3 reads CAISGGGGGETQYF. DNA of the CDR3: TGTGCCATCAGTGGCGGGGGGGGCGGAGAGACCCAGTACTTC. The chain carries TRBV10-3 and TRBJ2-5; 9 bases are a match to TRBD2. J was trimmed by 4 bases and V by 4 bases; bases with no gene match: 4. The CDR3 length is 14 residues. Germline loops: CDR1 ENHRY, CDR2 SYGVKD.

The chain uses TRBV11-2 and TRBJ2-7, with 9 bases identical to TRBD1. The CDR3 is made up of 15 amino acids. Germline CDR1 reads SGHAT; CDR2 reads FQNNGV. V was pared by 1 base and J by 7 bases, with 8 bases of the junction left unmatched. The CDR3, as DNA: TGTGCCAGCAGCTTAGGGGCACAGGGGGCGCGAGAGCAGTACTTC. This encodes CASSLGAQGAREQYF.

The CDR3 DNA is TGCGCCAGCAGCCAAGATCCCGTCTCCTACGAGCAGTACTTC. Translating it yields CASSQDPVSYEQYF. The chain has TRBV4-3 and TRBJ2-7; D unresolved. The CDR3 length is 14 residues. The ends were cut back, 0 bases at V and 0 bases at J, with 6 bases in the middle. Germline V gene data show CDR1 as LGHNA and CDR2 as YSLEER.

V and J are TRBV4-2 and TRBJ2-3, with 9 bases matching TRBD1. This CDR3 is built from 16 residues. Germline V gene sequence: CDR1 LGHNA, CDR2 YNFKEQ. Unmatched junction bases numbered 8, after V lost 3 bases and J lost 4 bases. CDR3 sequence (DNA): TGTGCCAGCAGCCAGACAGGGGGAACGGCGGCAGATACGCAGTATTTT. This codes for CASSQTGGTAADTQYF.